These 7 T cell receptor beta chains came from one sample sequenced in a study of radiotherapy plus CTLA-4 blockade in lung cancer. The repertoire was sequenced with immunoSEQ multiplex PCR; TCRdb's copy has only in-frame clones and lacks some. Among some 73,000 clones listed, 60% to 85% were seen once. The source was peripheral blood, collected from a patient treated with radiotherapy plus ipilimumab. These receptors were taken from a human donor with non-small cell lung cancer whose response to radiotherapy plus ipilimumab could not be evaluated. Some clones in this sample may be carry-over from other donors' samples.

The chain employs TRBV6-5 and TRBJ2-3; D unclear. Trimming removed 9 bases at V and 3 bases at J, with 13 bases between. CDR3 length: 13 residues. CDR1 is MNHEY and CDR2 is SVGAGI in the germline V gene. This chain's CDR3 is CASGLPLTDTQYF. CDR3 in DNA: TGTGCCAGTGGGCTCCCCCTAACAGATACGCAGTATTTT.

V is TRBV9 and J is TRBJ2-1; 9 bases align to TRBD2. Germline CDR1 SGDLS, CDR2 YYNGEE. CDR3 size: 16 residues. V shed 3 bases, J shed 7 bases, and the junction held 11 bases outside the gene matches. The CDR3 region is CASSASLSGGFNEQFF. Written as DNA, the CDR3 is TGTGCCAGCAGCGCGTCCTTAAGCGGGGGGTTTAATGAGCAGTTCTTC.

The chain links TRBV6-5 to TRBJ2-3, with 8 bases fitting TRBD2. V gave up 0 bases and J gave up 7 bases; unmatched junction bases: 9. CDR1 MNHEY and CDR2 SVGAGI come from the germline V gene. The CDR3 covers 16 residues. The CDR3 region is CASSYSSQRGTNTQYF. The DNA of the CDR3 is TGTGCCAGCAGTTACTCTTCACAGCGGGGGACGAATACGCAGTATTTT.

The chain uses TRBV13 and TRBJ1-1; D remains ambiguous. Germline CDR1 PRHDT, CDR2 FYEKMQ (reference sequence). The CDR3 runs 13 residues. The V gene lost 3 bases and the J gene lost 0 bases, with 5 bases spanning the gap. This CDR3 is CASSFNMNTEAFF. As DNA, the CDR3 is TGTGCCAGCAGCTTTAACATGAACACTGAAGCTTTCTTT.

J is TRBJ1-2 and V is TRBV6-6; D possibly corresponds to TRBD1 (5 bases). The CDR3 runs to 14 residues. Germline CDR1 is MNHNY and CDR2 is SVGAGI (reference sequence). Trimming cost V 7 bases and J 2 bases, with 14 bases left between them. Here the CDR3 DNA reads TGTGCCAGCACCACCGTGGGGGGAAACTATGGCTACACCTTC. Translated, it gives CASTTVGGNYGYTF.

The CDR3 nucleotides are TGTGCCAGCAGCCGCCCTGCGGGGGTTGGCTACACCTTC. Its translation: CASSRPAGVGYTF. The V and J genes are TRBV6-5 and TRBJ1-2, with TRBD1 as a possible D gene (5 bases). V was cut by 6 bases and J by 7 bases, with 15 bases left in between. Germline CDR1 is MNHEY and CDR2 is SVGAGI. The CDR3 contains 13 residues.

This rearrangement joins TRBV13 to TRBJ2-7; D uncertain. CDR1 and CDR2 (germline): PRHDT, FYEKMQ (reference sequence). V lost 2 bases and J 0 bases, leaving 11 bases between the germline ends. The CDR3 sequence is 15 residues long. CDR3 loop: CASSLSPGGSYEQYF. CDR3 bases: TGTGCCAGCAGCTTATCCCCTGGCGGCTCCTACGAGCAGTACTTC.